Presented here are 30 T cell receptor beta chains from one specimen sequenced in a study of T cells in Graves' hyperthyroidism and ophthalmopathy. Amplification of TCR beta CDR3 regions was performed using RNA transcripts as template. Using the HTBI primer set, a first-round RT-PCR was run on the TCR CDR3. TCRdb re-analysed the multiplex PCR reads in MiXCR, keeping a single row per CDR3 protein. Here the sample spans roughly 260,000 distinct CDR3 sequences, 14% to 15% being singletons. The source material was blood. The source of these receptors is a middle-aged woman with Graves' hyperthyroidism that later progressed to Graves' ophthalmopathy.

This clonotype was counted at least ten times. V and J are TRBV5-6 and TRBJ1-6, with D possibly being TRBD1 (5 bases). The V gene's germline CDR1 is SGHDT and CDR2 YYEEEE. The CDR3 runs to 12 residues. V was shortened by 4 bases and J by 7 bases, with 6 bases between the two germline ends. The CDR3 coding sequence is TGTGCCAGCAGCCCAGGGAATTCACCCCTCCACTTT. Its protein is CASSPGNSPLHF.

This clonotype was seen many times. The chain links TRBV19 to TRBJ1-1; D is undetermined. The V and J ends lost 3 bases and 1 base respectively, with 9 bases between them. The germline V gene encodes CDR1 LNHDA and CDR2 SQIVND (reference sequence). The CDR3 contains 14 residues. CDR3 DNA: TGTGCCAGTAGTATTCTGGCACCGAACACTGAAGCTTTCTTT. The encoded protein is CASSILAPNTEAFF.

The chain uses TRBV9 and TRBJ2-2; no firm D call. V gave up 3 bases and J gave up 7 bases, with 10 bases separating them. Germline CDR1 SGDLS, CDR2 YYNGEE. The CDR3 loop spans 13 amino acids. CDR3 residues: CASSASSGGELFF. CDR3 coding DNA: TGTGCCAGCAGCGCGTCTTCGGGCGGGGAGCTGTTTTTT.

This clonotype was seen ten or more times. The chain uses TRBV15 and TRBJ2-7, with 7 positions matching TRBD2. The junction had 7 bases not matched to a gene; V was cut back by 4 bases and J by 1 base. The CDR3 sequence is 15 residues long. CDR1 is LNHNV and CDR2 is YYDKDF in the germline V gene (reference sequence). The CDR3 here is CATSTSREPSYEQYF. CDR3 DNA sequence: TGTGCCACCAGCACCTCGCGGGAGCCGTCCTACGAGCAGTACTTC.

Concerning this clonotype: One junction end disagrees with the germline gene, perhaps due to a read error. CDR3 amino acids: CASSQFAGANTGELLF. For the CDR3, the DNA is TGTGCCAGCAGCCAATTTGCGGGGGCAAACACCGGGGAGCTGCTTTTT. The V call is TRBV3-1, the J call TRBJ2-2; TRBD2 is a possible D gene (7 bases). Germline loops: CDR1 LGHDT, CDR2 YNNKEL (reference sequence). This CDR3 is 16 amino acids long.

This clonotype was picked up many times. CDR3: CASSLGRETEAFF. As DNA, the CDR3 is TGTGCCAGCAGTCTGGGGCGAGAAACTGAAGCTTTCTTT. J is TRBJ1-1 and V is TRBV27; tentative D call: TRBD1 (5 bases). Trimming cost V 5 bases and J 5 bases, with 12 bases left between them. Germline V gene sequence: CDR1 MNHEY, CDR2 SMNVEV (reference sequence). The CDR3 extends over 13 amino acids.

In its sample, this clonotype was seen a few times. The J gene is TRBJ1-5, the V gene TRBV5-5; 10 bases fit TRBD1. In germline, CDR1 is SGHKS, CDR2 YYEKEE (reference sequence). This CDR3 is built from 16 residues. The trim removed 4 bases at V and 7 bases at J, leaving 11 bases unmatched. DNA of the CDR3: TGTGCCAGCAGCCTCGGGACAGGGGCCTCTAGACAGCCCCAGCATTTT. It codes for CASSLGTGASRQPQHF.

This clonotype came up many times. The chain uses TRBV5-5 and TRBJ2-2; a weak D match, TRBD2 (5 bases). V was cut by 0 bases and J by 5 bases, with 14 bases left in between. Germline lookup yields CDR1 SGHKS and CDR2 YYEKEE (reference sequence). This CDR3 contains 16 residues. The CDR3 bases are TGTGCCAGCAGCTTGGAGTTCTGGCGGGTGACCGGGGAGCTGTTTTTT. Amino acid sequence: CASSLEFWRVTGELFF.

The sample holds many counts of this clonotype. This chain connects TRBV7-8 to TRBJ2-2, with D hard to call. This CDR3 is 18 amino acids long. Germline-derived CDR1 and CDR2 are SGHVS and FQNEAQ. Trimming took 4 bases from V and 4 from J, leaving 22 bases between them. CDR3 DNA: TGTGCCAGCAGCTACCACCCAGAAGCTTACCTGGGCACCGGGGAGCTGTTTTTT. Translating it yields CASSYHPEAYLGTGELFF.

This chain links TRBV5-1 with TRBJ1-1, with unresolved D. Deletions cut 4 bases from V and 2 bases from J, with 9 bases between. From germline, CDR1 is SGHRS and CDR2 YFSETQ. The CDR3 runs 13 residues. CDR3 coding DNA: TGCGCCAGCAGCCGAAACTTAAACACTGAAGCTTTCTTT. As protein: CASSRNLNTEAFF.

J is TRBJ2-7 and V is TRBV5-5; D ambiguous. V dropped 5 bases and J dropped 7 bases, with 16 bases sitting between them. Per germline, CDR1 SGHKS and CDR2 YYEKEE (reference sequence). The CDR3 has 13 residues. In DNA, the CDR3 is TGTGCCAGCAGTTTTAGATTCCTTGTGGAGCAGTACTTC. This codes for CASSFRFLVEQYF.

In this sample, this clonotype turned up many times. The chain carries TRBV28 and TRBJ2-5, with 10 bases identical to TRBD1. CDR3 length equals 14 residues. V trimming: 5 bases; J trimming: 4 bases; junction bases outside the gene matches: 4. CDR1 is MDHEN, CDR2 SYDVKM, per germline. DNA for the CDR3: TGTGCCAGCAGTGGGGACAGGGGAGGAGAGACCCAGTACTTC. It translates to CASSGDRGGETQYF. Supplemented by reference TRBV28 and TRBJ2-5, the full variable domain reads DVKVTQSSRYLVKRTGEKVFLECVQDMDHENMFWYRQDPGLGLRLIYFSYDVKMKEKGDIPEGYSVSREKKERFSLILESASTNQTSMYLCASSGDRGGETQYFGPGTRLLVL.

The V and J genes are TRBV6-2 or TRBV6-3 and TRBJ1-2; D remains unclear. Germline CDR1 MNHEY, CDR2 SVGEGT. This CDR3 region has 14 residues. V was cut by 5 bases and J by 4 bases, with 14 bases left in between. CDR3 sequence (DNA): TGTGCCAGCAGTACTCAGCTCCCCGGCTATGGCTACACCTTC. This gives the protein CASSTQLPGYGYTF.

This clonotype was recorded many times. The chain links TRBV11-2 to TRBJ2-7; 7 bases align to TRBD2. V dropped 5 bases and J dropped 2; count of bases not matched to a gene: 3. The CDR3 is made up of 13 amino acids. Germline CDR1 reads SGHAT; CDR2 reads FQNNGV. CDR3 loop: CASSGGRAYEQYF. Written as DNA, the CDR3 is TGTGCCAGCAGCGGGGGGAGGGCCTACGAGCAGTACTTC.

This clonotype was recorded many times. The chain uses TRBV10-3 and TRBJ1-3; D ambiguous. The CDR3 sequence is 13 residues long. Germline values: CDR1 ENHRY, CDR2 SYGVKD. Trimming removed 3 bases from V and 1 base from J, with 4 bases in between. This CDR3 is CAISEESGNTIYF. In nucleotides, the CDR3 is TGTGCCATCAGTGAAGAATCTGGAAACACCATATATTTT.

This clonotype was detected ten times or more. The gene calls are TRBV11-2 and TRBJ2-7, with 9 bases matching TRBD2. J gave up 2 bases and V 3 bases, and 8 bases lay outside the gene matches. Germline V lookup: CDR1 SGHAT, CDR2 FQNNGV. There are 16 residues in the CDR3. CDR3 DNA sequence: TGTGCCAGCAGCTTGCCGGGACTAGCCGTACCCTACGAGCAGTACTTC. Its translation is CASSLPGLAVPYEQYF.

The V call is TRBV12-3 or TRBV12-4, the J call TRBJ2-5; either TRBD1 or TRBD2 may supply D (5 bases each). The CDR3 consists of 18 residues. Trimming cost V 8 bases and J 4 bases, with 29 bases left between them. CDR3 protein: CASSSHKWVGERGETQYF. The CDR3 nucleotides are TGTGCCAGCTCCTCCCATAAGTGGGTGGGAGAGAGGGGAGAGACCCAGTACTTC.

This clonotype was counted many times. The gene calls are TRBV6-2 or TRBV6-3 and TRBJ1-1; the match to TRBD1 covers 9 bases. The CDR3 covers 17 residues. CDR1 and CDR2 (germline): MNHEY, SVGEGT. With V trimmed by 1 base and J by 5 bases, 11 bases remained unmatched. CDR3 DNA: TGTGCCAGCAGTTACTACTACGGGACAGGGAGGAGGACTGAAGCTTTCTTT. Protein product: CASSYYYGTGRRTEAFF.

This clonotype showed up many times. The chain has TRBV20-1 and TRBJ2-7; D not certain. The V end was cut by 6 bases, the J end by 6 bases, with 15 bases between. From germline, CDR1 is DFQATT and CDR2 SNEGSKA (reference sequence). This CDR3 is 12 amino acids long. CDR3 amino acids: CSALHAAGEQYF. The CDR3 DNA follows: TGCAGTGCCCTCCACGCGGCCGGCGAGCAGTACTTC.

This clonotype was recorded many times. CDR3 loop: CAWTRDFSGEQFF. In DNA form, the CDR3 reads TGTGCCTGGACGCGGGACTTTTCGGGGGAGCAGTTCTTC. This chain connects TRBV30 to TRBJ2-1, with a tentative D call TRBD2 (6 bases). V gave up 4 bases and J gave up 10 bases, with 17 bases separating them. Germline V gene sequence: CDR1 GTSNPN, CDR2 SVGIG (reference sequence). The CDR3 runs 13 residues.

This clonotype was picked up a small number of times. The J gene is TRBJ2-2, the V gene TRBV19, with TRBD2 matching 9 bases. Germline loops: CDR1 LNHDA, CDR2 SQIVND (reference sequence). The CDR3 runs 15 residues. V lost 4 bases and J lost 4; bases outside the gene matches: 4. The CDR3 DNA follows: TGTGCCAGTAGTACCATAGCGGGAGTCACCGGGGAGCTGTTTTTT. Translated, it gives CASSTIAGVTGELFF.

J is TRBJ2-1 and V is TRBV27; 9 bases agree with TRBD2. There are 15 residues in the CDR3. In germline, CDR1 is MNHEY, CDR2 SMNVEV (reference sequence). The V gene end was trimmed by 3 bases and the J gene end by 1 base; junction bases not matched to a gene: 1. The CDR3 reads CASSFLAGSYNEQFF. The CDR3 DNA reads TGTGCCAGCAGTTTCCTAGCGGGATCCTACAATGAGCAGTTCTTC.

The rearrangement uses TRBV2 and TRBJ2-3; TRBD2 matches 12 bases. V lost 5 bases to trimming and J lost 4 bases; unmatched junction nucleotides: 16. The CDR3 contains 19 residues. CDR1 is SNHLY and CDR2 is FYNNEI in the germline V gene. CDR3 protein: CASSPPRRLAGVGADTQYF. The CDR3 bases are TGTGCCAGCAGTCCACCTCGGAGACTAGCGGGAGTCGGGGCAGATACGCAGTATTTT.

The chain uses TRBV20-1 and TRBJ2-1; tentatively, D is TRBD2 (6 bases). CDR1 and CDR2 (germline): DFQATT, SNEGSKA (reference sequence). This CDR3 has 16 amino acids. V lost 1 base to trimming and J lost 5 bases, with 18 bases between them. DNA of the CDR3: TGCAGTGCTAGAGCCCCAGTGGCGGGGCTAGACAATGAGCAGTTCTTC. The encoded protein is CSARAPVAGLDNEQFF.

This sequence joins TRBV4-1 and TRBJ1-1; D perhaps matches TRBD1 (5 bases). Trimming shortened V by 4 bases and J by 5 bases, and 17 bases separated the two germline ends. The CDR3 has 15 amino acids. Germline V gives CDR1 MGHRA, CDR2 YSYEKL. Here the CDR3 DNA reads TGCGCCAGCAGCCGGGACCTCGGGGGAAGAACTGAAGCTTTCTTT. Its translation: CASSRDLGGRTEAFF.

The table lists this clonotype with many counts. The rearrangement uses TRBV6-2 or TRBV6-3 and TRBJ2-1; 10 bases line up with TRBD1. The V gene end was trimmed by 6 bases and the J gene end by 8 bases; junction bases not matched to a gene: 10. The CDR3 runs 15 residues. The germline V gene has CDR1 MNHEY and CDR2 SVGEGT. CDR3 nucleotide sequence: TGTGCCAGCAGGCCCCCGGGACAGGGGTCCGATGAGCAGTTCTTC. It encodes CASRPPGQGSDEQFF.

This clonotype was observed a few times. The V gene is TRBV4-1, the J gene TRBJ1-1, with 7 bases that match TRBD1. The length of the CDR3 is 15 residues. Trimming at V came to 3 bases and at J to 0 bases, leaving 4 bases not matched to a gene. CDR1 is MGHRA, CDR2 YSYEKL, per germline. CDR3 sequence: CASSQYDRVNTEAFF. The CDR3 DNA follows: TGCGCCAGCAGCCAGTATGACAGGGTGAACACTGAAGCTTTCTTT.

This clonotype was recorded at least ten times. V gene TRBV6-5 combines with J gene TRBJ2-7; the D gene is possibly TRBD1 (5 bases). The V end was cut by 2 bases, the J end by 3 bases, with 8 bases between. Germline-derived CDR1 and CDR2 are MNHEY and SVGAGI. This CDR3 spans 13 amino acids. Written as DNA, the CDR3 is TGTGCCAGCAGTTACGACAGCTACTACGAGCAGTACTTC. Its protein product is CASSYDSYYEQYF.

The V and J genes are TRBV5-1 and TRBJ1-6; TRBD1 agrees at 9 bases. The J segment lost 11 bases and the V segment lost 4 bases, leaving 10 bases of the junction unmatched. CDR1 and CDR2 from the germline V gene are SGHRS and YFSETQ. This CDR3 has 15 residues. CDR3 nucleotide sequence: TGCGCCAGCAGCGTAAACAGGGGGCGAGGTCCACCCCTCCACTTT. Protein: CASSVNRGRGPPLHF.

This clonotype was counted a few times. V is TRBV19 and J is TRBJ2-7; TRBD1 is a possible D gene (7 bases). Trimming removed 4 bases at V and 8 bases at J, with 24 bases between. The CDR3 covers 16 residues. Germline assignment: CDR1 LNHDA and CDR2 SQIVND (reference sequence). The CDR3 region has the DNA TGTGCCAGTAGTACAGGGGACAGTTGGGAGGCGGGTAAGCAGTACTTC. Protein: CASSTGDSWEAGKQYF.